The present T cell receptor beta chain was sequenced within a study of T cell repertoires in cytomegalovirus infection. Study-level background: Shared public TCR beta signatures pointed to both CMV infection and a matching HLA type.

This clonotype was counted ten times or more. Its target is unknown. V lost 3 bases, J lost 7 bases, and 7 bases lay in between. The CDR3 has 12 residues. Overall study results and limits: In two of eight donors, the top clonotype was HLA-C-restricted CMV-specific.

Each CDR3 protein gets one entry after TCRdb re-called the reads with MiXCR. Of around 630,000 distinct CDR3 sequences listed, approximately 24% are singletons. Sequencing was done on a sample of CD8+ T cells from PBMCs. The J gene is TRBJ2-1, the V gene TRBV12-3 or TRBV12-4; possibly TRBD1 for D (6 bases). The sequence derives from a human donor in good health (CMV status not recorded). Some clones in this sample may be carry-over from other donors' samples. The CDR3 reads CASSFRGNEQFF. In DNA form, the CDR3 reads TGTGCCAGCAGTTTTAGGGGGAATGAGCAGTTCTTC.